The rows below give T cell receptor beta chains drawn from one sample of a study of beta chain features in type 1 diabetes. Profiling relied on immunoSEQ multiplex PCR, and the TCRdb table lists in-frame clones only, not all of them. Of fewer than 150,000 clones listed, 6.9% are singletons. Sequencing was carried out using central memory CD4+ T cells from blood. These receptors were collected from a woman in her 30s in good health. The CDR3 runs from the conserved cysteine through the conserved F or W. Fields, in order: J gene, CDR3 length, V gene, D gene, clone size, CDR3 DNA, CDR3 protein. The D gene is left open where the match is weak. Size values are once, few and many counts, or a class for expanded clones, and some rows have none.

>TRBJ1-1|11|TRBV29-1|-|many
TGCAGCGTTGTTATGTACACTGAAGCTTTCTTT
CSVVMYTEAFF
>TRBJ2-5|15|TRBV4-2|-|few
TGTGCCAGCAGCCAAGAGGAGAGGGGGGGGGAGACCCAGTACTTC
CASSQEERGGETQYF
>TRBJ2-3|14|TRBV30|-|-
TGTGCCTGGAATATCAGGTTAGCGACAGATACGCAGTATTTT
CAWNIRLATDTQYF
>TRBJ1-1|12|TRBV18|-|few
TGTGCCAGCTCACTACTAGGGACTGAAGCTTTCTTT
CASSLLGTEAFF
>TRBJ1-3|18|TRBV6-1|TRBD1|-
TGTGCCAGCAGTGATAGGAGGACAGGCCAAATCTCTGGAAACACCATATATTTT
CASSDRRTGQISGNTIYF
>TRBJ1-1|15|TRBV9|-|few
TGTGCCAGCAGCGTAGAGGGAGGGCTGAACACTGAAGCTTTCTTT
CASSVEGGLNTEAFF
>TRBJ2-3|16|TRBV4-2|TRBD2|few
TGTGCCAGCAGCCTCCTCGGACTAGCGGGAGGAGATACGCAGTATTTT
CASSLLGLAGGDTQYF
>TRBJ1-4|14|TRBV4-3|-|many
TGCGCCAGCAGCCAAGAAGCCAGTTCAGGGGAACTGTTTTTT
CASSQEASSGELFF
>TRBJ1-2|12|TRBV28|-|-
TGTGCCAGCAGTTCCCCGCCGGGTGGCTACACCTTC
CASSSPPGGYTF
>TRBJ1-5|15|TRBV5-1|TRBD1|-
TGCGCCAGCAGCTCCGATGGACAGGGGGGCCAGCCCCAGCATTTT
CASSSDGQGGQPQHF
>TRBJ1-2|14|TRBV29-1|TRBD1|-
TGCAGCGTGGTGGTGGGGGACAGGCCTCAGGGCTACACCTTC
CSVVVGDRPQGYTF
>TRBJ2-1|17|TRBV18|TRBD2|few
TGTGCCAGCTCACCACCCAATAGCGGGGCCTCCTACAATGAGCAGTTCTTC
CASSPPNSGASYNEQFF
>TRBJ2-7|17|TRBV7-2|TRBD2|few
TGTGCCAGCAGTCGGACTAGCGGGAGTCTAGGCTCCTACGAGCAGTACTTC
CASSRTSGSLGSYEQYF
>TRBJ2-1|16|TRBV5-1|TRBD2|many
TGCGCCAGCAGCTTAGGCCTAGCGGGAGCAGTCAATGAGCAGTTCTTC
CASSLGLAGAVNEQFF
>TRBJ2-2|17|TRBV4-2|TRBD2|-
TGTGCCAGCAGCCCGGGACTAGCGGGAGGGAGGACCGGGGAGCTGTTTTTT
CASSPGLAGGRTGELFF
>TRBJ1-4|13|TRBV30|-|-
TGTGCCTGGAGTGTACGCGAAAATGAAAAACTGTTTTTT
CAWSVRENEKLFF
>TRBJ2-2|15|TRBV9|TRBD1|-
TGTGCCAGCAGCGTGGACCCAGGGGGTACCGGGGAGCTGTTTTTT
CASSVDPGGTGELFF
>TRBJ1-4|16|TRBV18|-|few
TGTGCCAGCTCACCAGTATACGGTGCAACTAATGAAAAACTGTTTTTT
CASSPVYGATNEKLFF
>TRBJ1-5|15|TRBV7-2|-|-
TGTGCCAGCAGCTCAAAGAGCGGGGGCAATCAGCCCCAGCATTTT
CASSSKSGGNQPQHF
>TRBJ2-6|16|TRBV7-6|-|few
TGTGCCAGCAGCTTAGAGACTCTCTCTGGGGCCAACGTCCTGACTTTC
CASSLETLSGANVLTF
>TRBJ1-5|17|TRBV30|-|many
TGTGCCTGGAGCCCCCCTTACCGGGGGTATAGCAATCAGCCCCAGCATTTT
CAWSPPYRGYSNQPQHF
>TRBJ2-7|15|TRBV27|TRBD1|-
TGTGCCAGCAGCTACTCTCCGGGACAGGGCTACGAGCAGTACTTC
CASSYSPGQGYEQYF
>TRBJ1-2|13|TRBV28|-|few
TGTGCCAGCGGTGGGGACAACCTCTATGGCTACACCTTC
CASGGDNLYGYTF
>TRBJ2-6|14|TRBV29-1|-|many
TGCAGCGTCCTGGCGTCGGGTACCGCCAACGTCCTGACTTTC
CSVLASGTANVLTF
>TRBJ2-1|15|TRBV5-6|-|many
TGTGCCAGCAGCGGAGGAACTGTATCCTACAATGAGCAGTTCTTC
CASSGGTVSYNEQFF
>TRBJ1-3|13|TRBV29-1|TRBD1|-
TGCAGCGTGCGACAGGGGGCCGGAAACACCATATATTTT
CSVRQGAGNTIYF
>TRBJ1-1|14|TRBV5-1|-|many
TGCGCCAGCAGCTCGTTTGGTGAGGGCACTGAAGCTTTCTTT
CASSSFGEGTEAFF
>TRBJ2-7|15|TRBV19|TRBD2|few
TGTGCCAGTAGTATGAAAGCGGGAGGACCTTACGAGCAGTACTTC
CASSMKAGGPYEQYF
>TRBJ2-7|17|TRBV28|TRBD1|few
TGTGCCAGCAGTACGAGCCCGGGACAGGGAAGTACCTACGAGCAGTACTTC
CASSTSPGQGSTYEQYF
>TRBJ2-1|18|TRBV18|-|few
TGTGCCAGCTCACCACAAGCCGGGCGCTCGGGATCCTACAATGAGCAGTTCTTC
CASSPQAGRSGSYNEQFF
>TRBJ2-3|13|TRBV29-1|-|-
TGCAGCTCCCGGAAGACTAGCACAGATACGCAGTATTTT
CSSRKTSTDTQYF
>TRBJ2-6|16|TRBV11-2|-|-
TGTGCCAGCAGCTTAGTGGTAACTGGTGGGGCCAACGTCCTGACTTTC
CASSLVVTGGANVLTF
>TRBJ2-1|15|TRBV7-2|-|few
TGTGCCAGCAGTCAAGTCCCAGGGGGGATAGGTGAGCAGTTCTTC
CASSQVPGGIGEQFF
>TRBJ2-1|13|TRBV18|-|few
TGTGCCAGCTCACCCGATAGCGCCAATGAGCAGTTCTTC
CASSPDSANEQFF
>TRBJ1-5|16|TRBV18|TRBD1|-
TGTGCCAGCTCACCCTTGGGACAGGGGAGCAATCAGCCCCAGCATTTT
CASSPLGQGSNQPQHF
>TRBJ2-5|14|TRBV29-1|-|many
TGCAGCGTTGAACGGCCCCAGTTGCGGGAGACCCAGTACTTC
CSVERPQLRETQYF
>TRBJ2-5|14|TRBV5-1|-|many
TGCGCCAGCAGCTTGGTTGGACAAGAAGAGACCCAGTACTTC
CASSLVGQEETQYF
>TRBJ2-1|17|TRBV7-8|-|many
TGTGCCAGCAGCTCACTGGCGGGACTCCTATCCTACAATGAGCAGTTCTTC
CASSSLAGLLSYNEQFF
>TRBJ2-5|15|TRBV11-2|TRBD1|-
TGTGCCAGCAGCTTACAGGGGGCTGGTCTAGAGACCCAGTACTTC
CASSLQGAGLETQYF
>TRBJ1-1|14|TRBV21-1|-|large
TGTGCCAGCAGCCCGGACAGGGGGCGAGGTGAAGCTTTCTTT
CASSPDRGRGEAFF
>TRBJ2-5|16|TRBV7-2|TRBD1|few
TGTGCCAGCAGCTTAGTTTGGGACAGGGATCAGGAGACCCAGTACTTC
CASSLVWDRDQETQYF
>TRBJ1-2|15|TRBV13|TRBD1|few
TGTGCCAGCAGCGTTAACCGACAGGGTCGCAATGGCTACACCTTC
CASSVNRQGRNGYTF
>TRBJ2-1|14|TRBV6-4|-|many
TGTGCCAGCAGTGTTCAAAGAAGCGGATACGAGCAGTTCTTC
CASSVQRSGYEQFF
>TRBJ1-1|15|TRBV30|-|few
TGTGCCTGGAGTGCTATGGACAGAATGAACACTGAAGCTTTCTTT
CAWSAMDRMNTEAFF
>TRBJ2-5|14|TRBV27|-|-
TGTGCCAGCAGTTTACTAGGGGCTGGAGAGACCCAGTACTTC
CASSLLGAGETQYF
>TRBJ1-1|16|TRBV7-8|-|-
TGTGCCAGCAGCTTAGGAGTATCAAACGGGAACACTGAAGCTTTCTTT
CASSLGVSNGNTEAFF
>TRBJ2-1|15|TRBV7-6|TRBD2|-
TGTGCCAGCAGCCGAGGGACTAGCGGGTACAATGAGCAGTTCTTC
CASSRGTSGYNEQFF
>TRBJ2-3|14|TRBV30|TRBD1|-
TGTGCCTGGAGGCCCGGGACAGGGGCAGATACGCAGTATTTT
CAWRPGTGADTQYF
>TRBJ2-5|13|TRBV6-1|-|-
TGTGCCAGCTGTGACAACTTCGGAGAGACCCAGTACTTC
CASCDNFGETQYF
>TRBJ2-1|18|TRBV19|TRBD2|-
TGTGCCAGTACACGAGTGACTAGCGGGAGCTATGAGGGCAATGAGCAGTTCTTC
CASTRVTSGSYEGNEQFF
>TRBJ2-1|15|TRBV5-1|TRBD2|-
TGCGCCAGCAGCGGAACGGGACTAGCGGGAGGTGCGCAGTTCTTC
CASSGTGLAGGAQFF
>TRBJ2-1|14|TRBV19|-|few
TGTGCCAGTAGTATAGGGTCTACGGACAATGAGCAGTTCTTC
CASSIGSTDNEQFF
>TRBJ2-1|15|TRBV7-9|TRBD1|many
TGTGCCAGCAGCGATAAGGGACAGGGAAACAATGAGCAGTTCTTC
CASSDKGQGNNEQFF
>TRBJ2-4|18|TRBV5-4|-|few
TGTGCCAGCAGCTTAGGTGGGGGGTTGAACTCGGCCAAAAACATTCAGTACTTC
CASSLGGGLNSAKNIQYF
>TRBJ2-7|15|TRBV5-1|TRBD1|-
TGCGCCAGCAGCTCATGGACAGGTAGCTCCTACGAGCAGTACTTC
CASSSWTGSSYEQYF
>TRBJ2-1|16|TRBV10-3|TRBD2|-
TGTGCCATCAGTGATCGGATAGGGAGGGGTTACAATGAGCAGTTCTTC
CAISDRIGRGYNEQFF
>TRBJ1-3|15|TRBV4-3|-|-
TGCGCCAGCAGCCAAGCACGGACAGCTGGAAACACCATATATTTT
CASSQARTAGNTIYF
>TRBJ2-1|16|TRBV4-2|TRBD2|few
TGTGCCAGCAGCGCTAGCGGGAGGAGCTCCTACAATGAGCAGTTCTTC
CASSASGRSSYNEQFF
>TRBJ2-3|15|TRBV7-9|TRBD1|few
TGTGCCAGCAGCTTAGCGAGACAGGGCCCAGATACGCAGTATTTT
CASSLARQGPDTQYF
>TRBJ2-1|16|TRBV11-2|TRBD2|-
TGTGCCAGCAGCACAATAGCGGGGGGGAATTACAATGAGCAGTTCTTC
CASSTIAGGNYNEQFF